The TCR beta chain described here comes from a study of shared clonotypes between healthy human individuals. This clone was counted once. Trimming removed 0 bases from V and 4 bases from J, with 7 bases in between. The CDR3 sequence is 13 residues long. CDR1 SGHNT and CDR2 YYREEE come from the germline V gene (reference sequence). Repertoires were generated with immunoSEQ multiplex PCR, while TCRdb's copy carries only in-frame clones and drops some. Among about 1 million clones listed, about 70% were seen once. Sequencing used memory CD4+ T cells sorted from blood. Noted subset: CD45RA-negative fraction. The sequence derives from a young man in good health. The chain uses TRBV5-4 and TRBJ1-2, with D hard to call. The CDR3 region is CASSLDSIYGYTF. The CDR3, as DNA: TGTGCCAGCAGCTTGGACAGTATCTATGGCTACACCTTC.